This paragraph covers one TCR beta chain sequence. Its antigen is currently not known. HCMV-specific IgG was detected in serum with a commercial ELISA kit to determine HCMV serostatus. Peripheral blood mononuclear cells were isolated from blood by Ficoll density gradient centrifugation. This entry is derived from a study of T cells expressing NK-cell markers (TCRdb year 2020). About the full investigation: In sorted CD3+CD56+NKG2C+, CD3+CD56+NKG2C- and CD3+CD56-NKG2C+ T-cell subsets from several donors, TCR beta-chain repertoires were profiled. Illumina HiSeq 2000/2500, MiSeq or NextSeq was used to sequence libraries as 2 x 150 bp reads. Among the eight sequenced donors, seven were HCMV-seropositive and one was HCMV-seronegative. The eight sequenced donors were randomly selected healthy volunteers, three men and five women.

TCRdb names Illumina HiSeq 2000 as the instrument used. 5'RACE template switching, by which a universal primer site and unique molecular identifiers were added, was used to make TCR beta cDNA libraries. Priming for cDNA synthesis came from the TCR beta constant segment, and two successive PCR amplification steps followed. The authors' analysis ran thus. MIGEC was used to demultiplex reads and group reads by UMI, and MiTCR was used to assemble and quantify clonotypes. Only TCR cDNA sequences supported by at least two reads were kept to exclude erroneous sequences. The tcR package was used for downstream repertoire analysis, and clonotypes were matched between fractions using CDR3 nucleotide sequence together with V segment. VDJmatch was used to annotate antigen specificity against VDJdb, with one amino acid substitution in CDR3 allowed. Following TCRdb reprocessing, every CDR3 protein sequence forms one entry, and DNA is not provided. The V and J calls and clone size are TCRdb's, not the authors'. The table for this sample shows about 460,000 distinct CDR3 sequences. The biggest ten clones account for more than 1.4% of the sample.

The CDR3 sequence holds 13 residues, the cysteine and phenylalanine included. No coding sequence is recorded. Sequences KGHDR (CDR1) and SFDVKD (CDR2) are obtained from the germline V gene. Study-wide findings and limitations: Those dominant clonotypes were again the most abundant among CD3+CD56-NKG2C+ cells in a few donors, at roughly 28.3-60.1%. Whether the expanded NKG2C-expressing T cell clones were specific for HCMV antigens was left unclear. In more than 5 donors, the dominant CD3+CD56+NKG2C+ clonotypes were found to rank among the top 10 CD8+ clonotypes and to make up 1.0-7.0% of CD8+ T cells.

Recombination connected TRBV24-1 to TRBJ1-1; the TCRdb call, TRBD1, lacks DNA for checking. The sequence came from a woman between 50 and 59 years old in good health. Donor details come from another sample of the same person, matched by shared clones. The sample comprised blood T cells: a sorted CD56 or NKG2C T cell subset, CD4+ or CD8+ T cells, or bulk PBMC T cells (not recorded which). The CDR3 is CATSDRVWTEAFF.